One and the same sample provided the 13 T cell receptor beta chains below, sequenced in a study of early T cells in non-severe SARS-CoV-2 infection. Each CDR3 protein gets one entry after TCRdb re-called the 5' RACE reads with MiXCR. Of roughly 55,000 distinct CDR3 sequences detected, around a tenth appear once; the ten largest clones hold roughly 10%. The sequenced material came from whole blood. These receptors were taken from an adult who was a healthcare worker with PCR-confirmed SARS-CoV-2 infection or an uninfected control (not recorded which).

This clonotype occurred many times. The chain uses TRBV5-1 and TRBJ1-4, with 7 bases matching TRBD1. Germline V gene data show CDR1 as SGHRS and CDR2 as YFSETQ. J lost 4 bases, V lost 4 bases, and 7 bases had no gene match. The CDR3 is 15 residues long. CDR3: CASSAQGTDNEKLFF. The CDR3 nucleotides are TGCGCCAGCAGCGCCCAGGGGACAGATAATGAAAAACTGTTTTTT.

Concerning this clonotype itself: This may arise from a read error, as a much more abundant clone is one base away. V gene TRBV6-1 combines with J gene TRBJ2-6, with D tentatively TRBD1 (5 bases). In germline, CDR1 is MNHNS, CDR2 SASEGT. The CDR3 is made up of 18 amino acids. The ends were cut back, 5 bases at V and 1 base at J, with 18 bases in the middle. CDR3 residues: CASSPRITGPSGANVLTF. The CDR3 nucleotides read TGTGCCAGCAGTCCGAGGATAACAGGCCCTTCTGGGGCCAACGTCCTGACTTTC.

The table lists this clonotype with many counts. The rearrangement joins TRBV12-3 or TRBV12-4 to TRBJ1-5; 7 bases are a match to TRBD1. The CDR3 loop spans 14 amino acids. V lost 5 bases to trimming and J lost 6 bases; unmatched junction nucleotides: 7. CDR3 nucleotide sequence: TGTGCCAGCAGTCAAACAGGGGAAGGTCAGCCCCAGCATTTT. It codes for CASSQTGEGQPQHF.

This clonotype was counted only a few times. The chain has TRBV11-2 and TRBJ2-1; TRBD1 matches 10 bases. CDR1 is SGHAT, CDR2 FQNNGV, per germline. The CDR3 is 18 amino acids. V was clipped by 2 bases and J by 7 bases; unmatched bases: 14. The DNA of the CDR3 is TGTGCCAGCAGCTTACTTGGCGACAGACAGGGGGCGTATAATGAGCAGTTCTTC. Protein product: CASSLLGDRQGAYNEQFF.

This clonotype occurred many times. This chain uses TRBV21-1 with TRBJ1-2. TRBV21-1 is tagged as a pseudogene. The CDR3 has 10 amino acids. CDR3 protein: CASCIYGYTF. Written as DNA, the CDR3 is TGTGCCAGCTGCATCTATGGCTACACCTTC.

A few counts support this clonotype. The rearrangement links TRBV6-5 to TRBJ1-2; 9 bases line up with TRBD1. The V gene end was trimmed by 0 bases and the J gene end by 6 bases; junction bases not matched to a gene: 8. This CDR3 contains 16 residues. Germline assignment: CDR1 MNHEY and CDR2 SVGAGI. In DNA, the CDR3 is TGTGCCAGCAGTTACTCGAGCCAGGGACAGGGAAATGGCTACACCTTC. This sequence encodes CASSYSSQGQGNGYTF.

This clonotype was found a few times. J is TRBJ2-2 and V is TRBV28; D could derive from TRBD1 or TRBD2 (5 bases each). The CDR3 has 14 amino acids. The ends were cut back, 7 bases at V and 4 bases at J, with 13 bases in the middle. In germline, CDR1 is MDHEN, CDR2 SYDVKM. Here the CDR3 DNA reads TGTGCCAGCATAAGGGACCGGGGCACCGGGGAGCTGTTTTTT. The encoded protein is CASIRDRGTGELFF.

This clonotype turned up a few times. This rearrangement joins TRBV23-1 to TRBJ1-5; 7 bases map to TRBD1. TRBV23-1 is classed as an ORF, of uncertain function. The CDR3 is made up of 17 amino acids. V was clipped by 1 base and J by 3 bases; unmatched bases: 9. Here the CDR3 reads CASSQYTGDLINQPQHF. CDR3 sequence (DNA): TGCGCCAGCAGTCAATACACAGGGGATTTGATCAATCAGCCCCAGCATTTT.

The chain is built from TRBV30 and TRBJ2-7, with D maybe TRBD2 (5 bases). The germline V gene has CDR1 GTSNPN and CDR2 SVGIG (reference sequence). V gave up 3 bases and J gave up 4 bases, with 10 bases separating them. The CDR3 has 12 residues. As DNA, the CDR3 is TGTGCCTGGAGCAATACGGGGTACGAGCAGTACTTC. As protein: CAWSNTGYEQYF.

The sample holds many counts of this clonotype. V usage is TRBV18 and J usage is TRBJ1-1; 8 bases agree with TRBD1. CDR1 is KGHSH and CDR2 is LQKENI in the germline V gene. The CDR3 has 17 residues. Trimming cost V 4 bases and J 0 bases; bases outside gene matches: 10. The CDR3 DNA reads TGTGCCAGCTCACGAAGAGGACAGGGTCATGTGAACACTGAAGCTTTCTTT. As protein: CASSRRGQGHVNTEAFF.

V gene TRBV7-8 combines with J gene TRBJ2-7; D may correspond to TRBD1 or TRBD2 (5 bases each). CDR1 and CDR2 (germline): SGHVS, FQNEAQ. With 5 bases removed from V and 3 bases from J, the gap between germline ends came to 11 bases. CDR3 length equals 13 residues. The CDR3 here is CASSRRDGYEQYF. The CDR3, as DNA: TGTGCCAGCAGCCGACGGGACGGCTACGAGCAGTACTTC.

The V gene is TRBV20-1, the J gene TRBJ2-1; 8 bases align to TRBD2. Germline V CDR1 and CDR2: DFQATT, SNEGSKA (reference sequence). With 3 bases clipped from V and 13 bases from J, the junction kept 5 bases outside the gene matches. This CDR3 is 11 amino acids long. In DNA form, the CDR3 reads TGCAGTGCTAGGGTTAGCGGGGCTCAGTTCTTC. It yields the protein CSARVSGAQFF.

This clonotype was observed at least ten times. This rearrangement joins TRBV7-2 to TRBJ1-4, with TRBD1 matching over 8 bases. The trim removed 3 bases at V and 4 bases at J, leaving 4 bases unmatched. The CDR3 covers 15 residues. Looked up from germline, CDR1 is SGHTA and CDR2 is FQGNSA. The DNA for the CDR3 is TGTGCCAGCAGCTTTACAGGGGGGTTTAATGAAAAACTGTTTTTT. Protein sequence: CASSFTGGFNEKLFF. The variable domain in full, completed from reference TRBV7-2 and TRBJ1-4, reads GAGVSQSPSNKVTEKGKDVELRCDPISGHTALYWYRQSLGQGLEFLIYFQGNSAPDKSGLPSDRFSAERTGGSVSTLTIQRTQQEDSAVYLCASSFTGGFNEKLFFGSGTQLSVL.